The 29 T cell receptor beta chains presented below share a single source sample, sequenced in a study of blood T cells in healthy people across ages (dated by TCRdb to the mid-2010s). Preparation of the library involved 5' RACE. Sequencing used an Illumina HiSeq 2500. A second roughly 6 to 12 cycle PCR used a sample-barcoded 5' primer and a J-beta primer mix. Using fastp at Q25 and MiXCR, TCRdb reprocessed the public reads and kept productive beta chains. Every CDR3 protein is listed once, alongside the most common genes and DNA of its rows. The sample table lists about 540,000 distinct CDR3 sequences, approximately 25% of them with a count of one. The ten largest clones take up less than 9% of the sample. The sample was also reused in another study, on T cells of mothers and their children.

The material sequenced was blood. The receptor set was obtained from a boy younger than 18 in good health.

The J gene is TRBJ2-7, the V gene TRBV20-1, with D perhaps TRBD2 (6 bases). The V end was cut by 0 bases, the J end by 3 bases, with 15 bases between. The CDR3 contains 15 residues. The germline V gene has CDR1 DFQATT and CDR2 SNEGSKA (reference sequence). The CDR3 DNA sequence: TGCAGTGCTAGAGATTTTGCGGGACTCATCTACGAGCAGTACTTC. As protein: CSARDFAGLIYEQYF.

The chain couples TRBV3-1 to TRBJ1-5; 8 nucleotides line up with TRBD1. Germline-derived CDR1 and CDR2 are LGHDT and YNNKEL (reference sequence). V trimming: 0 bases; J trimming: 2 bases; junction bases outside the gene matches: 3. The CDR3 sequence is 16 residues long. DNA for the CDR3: TGTGCCAGCAGCCAAGACCACAGGGGGGGCAATCAGCCCCAGCATTTT. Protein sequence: CASSQDHRGGNQPQHF.

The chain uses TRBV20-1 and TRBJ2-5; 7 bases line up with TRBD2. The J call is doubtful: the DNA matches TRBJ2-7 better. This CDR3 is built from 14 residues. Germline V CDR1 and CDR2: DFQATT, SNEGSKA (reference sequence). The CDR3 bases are TGCAGTGCTAGAGCAATTGGGGGGGTCTACGAGCAGTACTTC. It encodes CSARAIGGVYEQYF.

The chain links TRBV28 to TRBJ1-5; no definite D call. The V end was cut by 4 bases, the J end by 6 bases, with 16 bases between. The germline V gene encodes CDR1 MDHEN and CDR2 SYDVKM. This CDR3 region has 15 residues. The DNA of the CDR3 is TGTGCCAGCAGTTCCCCGGTAAGAGGAAGTCAGCCCCAGCATTTT. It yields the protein CASSSPVRGSQPQHF.

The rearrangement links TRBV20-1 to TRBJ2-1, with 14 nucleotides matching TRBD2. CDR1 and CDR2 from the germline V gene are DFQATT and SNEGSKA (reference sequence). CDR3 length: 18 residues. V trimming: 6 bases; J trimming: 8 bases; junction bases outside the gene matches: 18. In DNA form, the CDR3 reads TGCAGTGCCCGCCCCAATAGACTAGCGGGAGGGCTTTTCTATGAGCAGTTCTTC. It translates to CSARPNRLAGGLFYEQFF.

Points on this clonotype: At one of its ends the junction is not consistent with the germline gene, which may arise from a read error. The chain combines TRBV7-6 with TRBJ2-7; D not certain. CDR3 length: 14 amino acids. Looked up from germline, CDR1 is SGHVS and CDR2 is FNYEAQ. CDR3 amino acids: CANSLAPAPYEQYF. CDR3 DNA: TGTGCCAACAGCTTAGCCCCGGCACCCTACGAGCAGTACTTC. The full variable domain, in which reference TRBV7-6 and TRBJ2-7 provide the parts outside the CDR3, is GAGVSQSPRYKVTKRGQDVALRCDPISGHVSLYWYRQALGQGPEFLTYFNYEAQQDKSGLPNDRFSAERPEGSISTLTIQRTEQRDSAMYRCANSLAPAPYEQYFGPGTRLTVT.

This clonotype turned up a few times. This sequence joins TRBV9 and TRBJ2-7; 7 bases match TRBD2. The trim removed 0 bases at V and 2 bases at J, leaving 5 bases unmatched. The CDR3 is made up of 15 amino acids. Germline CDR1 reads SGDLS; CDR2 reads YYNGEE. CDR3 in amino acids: CASSVDGGGTYEQYF. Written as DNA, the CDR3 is TGTGCCAGCAGCGTAGATGGCGGGGGAACCTACGAGCAGTACTTC.

The CDR3 here is CASSQDLRGDGYTF. DNA for the CDR3: TGTGCCAGCAGCCAAGATCTTAGGGGTGACGGCTACACCTTC. This chain links TRBV14 with TRBJ1-2; TRBD1 is a possible D gene (5 bases). CDR3 size: 14 residues. Trimming took 0 bases from V and 8 from J, leaving 13 bases between them. The germline V gene encodes CDR1 SGHDN and CDR2 FVKESK.

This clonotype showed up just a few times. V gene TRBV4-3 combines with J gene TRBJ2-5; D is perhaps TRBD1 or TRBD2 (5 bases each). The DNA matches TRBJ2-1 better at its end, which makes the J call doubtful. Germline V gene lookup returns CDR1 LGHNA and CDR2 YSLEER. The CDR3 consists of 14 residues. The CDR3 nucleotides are TGCGCCAGCAGCCATGGGGACGGGTACAATGAGCAGTTCTTC. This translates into CASSHGDGYNEQFF.

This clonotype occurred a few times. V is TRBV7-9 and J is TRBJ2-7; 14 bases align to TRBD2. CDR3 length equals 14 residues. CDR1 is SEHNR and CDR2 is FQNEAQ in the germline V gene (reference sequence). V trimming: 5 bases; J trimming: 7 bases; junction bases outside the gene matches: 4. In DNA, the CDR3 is TGTGCCAGCAGCCAGACTAGCGGGAGGGGAGAGCAGTACTTC. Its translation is CASSQTSGRGEQYF.

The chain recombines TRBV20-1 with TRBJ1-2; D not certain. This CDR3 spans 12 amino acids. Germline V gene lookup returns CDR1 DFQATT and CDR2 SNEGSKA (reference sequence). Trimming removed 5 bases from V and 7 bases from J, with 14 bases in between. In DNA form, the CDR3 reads TGCAGTGCTCCCCGGGAGGGTAGTGGCTACACCTTC. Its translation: CSAPREGSGYTF.

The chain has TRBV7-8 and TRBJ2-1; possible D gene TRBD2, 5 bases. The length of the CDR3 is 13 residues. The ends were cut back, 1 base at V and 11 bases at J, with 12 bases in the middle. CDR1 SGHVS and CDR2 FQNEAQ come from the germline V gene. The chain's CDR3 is CASSLGQEVKQFF. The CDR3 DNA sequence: TGTGCCAGCAGCTTAGGTCAGGAGGTCAAGCAGTTCTTC.

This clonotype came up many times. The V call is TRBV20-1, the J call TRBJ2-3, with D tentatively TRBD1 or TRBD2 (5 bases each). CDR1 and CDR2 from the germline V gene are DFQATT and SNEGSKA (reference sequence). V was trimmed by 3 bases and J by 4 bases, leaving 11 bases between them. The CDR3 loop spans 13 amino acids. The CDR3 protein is CSARSGPPDTQYF. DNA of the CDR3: TGCAGTGCTAGGTCGGGGCCCCCAGATACGCAGTATTTT.

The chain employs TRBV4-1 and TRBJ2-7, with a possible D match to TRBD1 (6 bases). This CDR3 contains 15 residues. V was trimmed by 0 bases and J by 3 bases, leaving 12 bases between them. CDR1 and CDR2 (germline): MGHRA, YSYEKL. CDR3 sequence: CASSQDGTGIYEQYF. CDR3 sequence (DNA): TGCGCCAGCAGCCAAGACGGCACAGGGATCTACGAGCAGTACTTC.

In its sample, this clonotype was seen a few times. The DNA of the CDR3 is TGCGCCAGCAGCCTACTTGGGACCATCCAAGAGACCCAGTACTTC. This gives the protein CASSLLGTIQETQYF. The chain recombines TRBV4-1 with TRBJ2-5; TRBD1 or TRBD2 may be the D gene (5 bases each). CDR1 and CDR2 (germline): MGHRA, YSYEKL. Trimming shortened V by 4 bases and J by 1 base, and 13 bases separated the two germline ends. This CDR3 contains 15 residues.

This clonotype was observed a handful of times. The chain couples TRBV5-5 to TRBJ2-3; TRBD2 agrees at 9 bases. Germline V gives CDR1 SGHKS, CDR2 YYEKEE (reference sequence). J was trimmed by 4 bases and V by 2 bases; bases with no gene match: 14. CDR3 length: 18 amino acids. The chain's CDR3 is CASSLQGLAGFNPDTQYF. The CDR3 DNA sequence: TGTGCCAGCAGCTTACAGGGCCTAGCGGGATTCAATCCAGATACGCAGTATTTT.

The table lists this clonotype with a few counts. The CDR3 DNA reads TGTGCCAGCAGCTCACAGGGGGGGTCCAAAAACATTCAGTACTTC. Its translation is CASSSQGGSKNIQYF. The chain has TRBV11-2 and TRBJ2-4; D might be TRBD1 (8 bases). Germline V gene data show CDR1 as SGHAT and CDR2 as FQNNGV. Trimming pared 4 bases from V and 2 bases from J, leaving 12 bases between. The CDR3 covers 15 residues.

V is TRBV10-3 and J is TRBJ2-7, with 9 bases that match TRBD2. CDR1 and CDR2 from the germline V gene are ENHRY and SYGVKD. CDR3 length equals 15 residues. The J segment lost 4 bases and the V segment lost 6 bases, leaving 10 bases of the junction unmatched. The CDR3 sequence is CAISAPGLAVYEQYF. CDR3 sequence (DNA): TGTGCCATCAGCGCGCCGGGACTAGCTGTATACGAGCAGTACTTC.

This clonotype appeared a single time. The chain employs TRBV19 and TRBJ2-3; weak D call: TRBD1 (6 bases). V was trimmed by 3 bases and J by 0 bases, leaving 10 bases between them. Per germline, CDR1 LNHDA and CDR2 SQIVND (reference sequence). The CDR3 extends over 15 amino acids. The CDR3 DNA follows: TGTGCCAGTAGTATCAGGACAGCTAGCACAGATACGCAGTATTTT. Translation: CASSIRTASTDTQYF.

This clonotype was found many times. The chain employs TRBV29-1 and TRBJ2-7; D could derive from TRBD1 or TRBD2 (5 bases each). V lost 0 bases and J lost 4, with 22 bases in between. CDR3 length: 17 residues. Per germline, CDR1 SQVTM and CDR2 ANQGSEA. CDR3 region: CSVEDLQEKNGVYEQYF. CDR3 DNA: TGCAGCGTTGAAGATCTACAGGAAAAAAACGGGGTTTACGAGCAGTACTTC.

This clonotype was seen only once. The DNA for the CDR3 is TGCGCCAGCAGACGTTACAATGAGCAGTTCTTC. Protein sequence: CASRRYNEQFF. The V gene is TRBV10-2, the J gene TRBJ2-5; D remains ambiguous. The J call is in doubt because the DNA end fits TRBJ2-1 better. CDR3 size: 11 residues. The V gene's germline CDR1 is WSHSY and CDR2 SAAADI.

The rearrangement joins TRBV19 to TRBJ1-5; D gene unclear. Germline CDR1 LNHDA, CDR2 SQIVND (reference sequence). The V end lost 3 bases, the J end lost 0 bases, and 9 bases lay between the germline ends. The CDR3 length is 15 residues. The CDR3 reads CASSIQKGSNQPQHF. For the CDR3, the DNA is TGTGCCAGTAGTATCCAAAAAGGTAGCAATCAGCCCCAGCATTTT.

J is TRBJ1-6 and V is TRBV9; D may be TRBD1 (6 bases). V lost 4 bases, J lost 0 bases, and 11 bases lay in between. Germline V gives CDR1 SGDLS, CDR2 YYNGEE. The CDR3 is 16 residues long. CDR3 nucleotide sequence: TGTGCCAGCAGCACAGGGAAAAACTCCTATAATTCACCCCTCCACTTT. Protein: CASSTGKNSYNSPLHF.

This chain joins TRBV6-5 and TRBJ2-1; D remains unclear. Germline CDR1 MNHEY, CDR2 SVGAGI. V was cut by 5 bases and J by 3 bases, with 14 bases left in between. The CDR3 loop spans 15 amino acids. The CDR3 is CASSPRAQLYNEQFF. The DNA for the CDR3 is TGTGCCAGCAGTCCTAGAGCCCAGCTCTACAATGAGCAGTTCTTC.

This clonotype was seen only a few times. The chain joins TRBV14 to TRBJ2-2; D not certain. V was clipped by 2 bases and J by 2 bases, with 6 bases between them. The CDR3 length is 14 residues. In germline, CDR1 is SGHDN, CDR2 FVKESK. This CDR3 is CASSQYTNTGELFF. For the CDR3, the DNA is TGTGCCAGCAGCCAATATACTAACACCGGGGAGCTGTTTTTT.

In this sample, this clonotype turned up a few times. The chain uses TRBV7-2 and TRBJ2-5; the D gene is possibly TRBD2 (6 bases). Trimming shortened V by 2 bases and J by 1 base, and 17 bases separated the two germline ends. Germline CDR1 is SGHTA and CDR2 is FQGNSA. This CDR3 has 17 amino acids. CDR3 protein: CASSLRVLGGSQETQYF. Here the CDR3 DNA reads TGTGCCAGCAGCTTAAGGGTCCTCGGAGGGTCCCAAGAGACCCAGTACTTC.

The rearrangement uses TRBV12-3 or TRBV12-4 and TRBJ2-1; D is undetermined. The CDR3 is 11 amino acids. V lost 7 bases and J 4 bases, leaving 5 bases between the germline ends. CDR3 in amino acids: CASTYYNEQFF. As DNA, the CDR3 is TGTGCCAGCACCTATTACAATGAGCAGTTCTTC.

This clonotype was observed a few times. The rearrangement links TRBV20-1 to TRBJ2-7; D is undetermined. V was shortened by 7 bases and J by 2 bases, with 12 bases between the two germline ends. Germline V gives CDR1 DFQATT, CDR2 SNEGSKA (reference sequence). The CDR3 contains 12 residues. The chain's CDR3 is CSVSYSTYEQYF. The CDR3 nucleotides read TGCAGTGTATCTTACAGTACCTACGAGCAGTACTTC.

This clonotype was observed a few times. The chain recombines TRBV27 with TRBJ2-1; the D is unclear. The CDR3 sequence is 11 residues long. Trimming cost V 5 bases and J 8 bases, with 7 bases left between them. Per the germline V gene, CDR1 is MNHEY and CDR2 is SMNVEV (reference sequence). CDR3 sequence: CASSTGHEQFF. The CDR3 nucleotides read TGTGCCAGCAGTACGGGCCATGAGCAGTTCTTC.